The entry below describes one T cell receptor (beta chain). Primers for the PCR totalled 60 Vbeta and 13 Jbeta. The data were produced by immunoSEQ multiplex PCR, yet TCRdb's version contains in-frame clones alone and is incomplete. The profile shows 120,000 or so clones, about 81% of them singletons. These data belong to a study of cytomegalovirus exposure and HLA in healthy donors. The CDR3 is 15 residues long. V gave up 2 bases and J gave up 2 bases; unmatched junction bases: 5. CDR1 is SGHTA and CDR2 is FQGTGA in the germline V gene. The sequenced sample consisted of PBMCs. The chain has TRBV7-3 and TRBJ2-7; 8 bases align to TRBD1. The sequence was obtained from a man aged 40-55 years in good health and CMV-seronegative. CDR3 coding DNA: TGTGCCAGCAGCTTAGGGCAGGGGGCGGCCTACGAGCAGTACTTC. Translated: CASSLGQGAAYEQYF.